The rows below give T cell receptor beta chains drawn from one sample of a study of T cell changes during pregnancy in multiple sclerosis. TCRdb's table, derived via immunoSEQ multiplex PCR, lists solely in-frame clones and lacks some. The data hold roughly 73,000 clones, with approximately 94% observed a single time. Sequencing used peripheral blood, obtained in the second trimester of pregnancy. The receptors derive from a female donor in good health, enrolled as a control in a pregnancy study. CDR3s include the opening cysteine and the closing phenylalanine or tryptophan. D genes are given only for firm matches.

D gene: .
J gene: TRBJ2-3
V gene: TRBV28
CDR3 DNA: TGTGCCAGCAGTGTGGACAGCCCCTCTGATACGCAGTATTTT
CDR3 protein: CASSVDSPSDTQYF

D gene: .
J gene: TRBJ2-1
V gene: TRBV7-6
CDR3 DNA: TGTGCCAGCAGCTCCAACGCAGGACGGGGAGAGCAGTTCTTC
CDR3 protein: CASSSNAGRGEQFF

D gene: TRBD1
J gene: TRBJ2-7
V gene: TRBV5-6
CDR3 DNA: TGTGCCAGCAGCGGACAGGTGTCCTACGAGCAGTACTTC
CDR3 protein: CASSGQVSYEQYF

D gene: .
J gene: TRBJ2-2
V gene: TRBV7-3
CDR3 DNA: TGTGCCAGCCAGGGGCACACCGGGGAGCTGTTTTTT
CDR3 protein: CASQGHTGELFF

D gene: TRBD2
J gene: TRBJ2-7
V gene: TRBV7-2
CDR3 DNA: TGTGCCAGCAGCGCCGGGACTAGGACCTACGAGCAGTACTTC
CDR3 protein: CASSAGTRTYEQYF

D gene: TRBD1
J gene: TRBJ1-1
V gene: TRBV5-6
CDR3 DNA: TGTGCCAGCAGCCAACCGGGACAGGGGGCGAACACTGAAGCTTTCTTT
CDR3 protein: CASSQPGQGANTEAFF

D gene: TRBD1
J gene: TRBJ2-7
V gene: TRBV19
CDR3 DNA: TGTGCCAGTAGCCTCGACAGGGGATCCTACGAGCAGTACTTC
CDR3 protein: CASSLDRGSYEQYF

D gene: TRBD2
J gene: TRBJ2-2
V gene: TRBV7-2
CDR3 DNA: TGTGCCAGCATCAGAGGTCGGGGGGAACCCGGGGAGCTGTTTTTT
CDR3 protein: CASIRGRGEPGELFF

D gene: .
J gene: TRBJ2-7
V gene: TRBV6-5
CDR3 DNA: TGTGCCAGCAGCCCCCCGGACACCTCCTACGAGCAGTACTTC
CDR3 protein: CASSPPDTSYEQYF

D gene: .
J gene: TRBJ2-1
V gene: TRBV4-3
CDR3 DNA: TGCGCCAGCAGCCAAGAGGGAGGATATGAGCAGTTCTTC
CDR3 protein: CASSQEGGYEQFF

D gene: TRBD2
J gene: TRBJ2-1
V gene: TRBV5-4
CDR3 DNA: TGTGCCAGCAGCCCGAGCGGGGGCCCTTCCTACAATGAGCAGTTCTTC
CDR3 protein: CASSPSGGPSYNEQFF

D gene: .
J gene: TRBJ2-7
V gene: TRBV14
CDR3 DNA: TGTGCCAGCAGCCAAGCGGGAAGCTACGAGCAGTACTTC
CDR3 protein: CASSQAGSYEQYF

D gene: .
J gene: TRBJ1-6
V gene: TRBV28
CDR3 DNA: TGTGCCAGCAGTGGCGGGACCGCTGGTTTTTATAATTCACCCCTCCACTTT
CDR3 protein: CASSGGTAGFYNSPLHF

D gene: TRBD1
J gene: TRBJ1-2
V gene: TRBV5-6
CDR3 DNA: TGTGCCAGCAGCCCGGGACAGGGACGTGGCTACACCTTC
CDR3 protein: CASSPGQGRGYTF

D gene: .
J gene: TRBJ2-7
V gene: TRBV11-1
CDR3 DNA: TGTGCCAGCAGCTTAGCTTCCGGCAGGGGCTACGAGCAGTACTTC
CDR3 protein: CASSLASGRGYEQYF

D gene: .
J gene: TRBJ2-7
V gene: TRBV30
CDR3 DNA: TGTGCCTGGACTGGGAGCTCCTACGAGCAGTACTTC
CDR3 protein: CAWTGSSYEQYF

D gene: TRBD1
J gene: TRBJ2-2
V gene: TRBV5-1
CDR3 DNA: TGCGCCAGCAGCTTGGCCCTGGACAGGGCCCCCGGGGAGCTGTTTTTT
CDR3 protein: CASSLALDRAPGELFF

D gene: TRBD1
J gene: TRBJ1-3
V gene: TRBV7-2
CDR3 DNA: TGTGCCAGCAGCCAACAGGGGGCTGGCGGAAACACCATATATTTT
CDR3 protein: CASSQQGAGGNTIYF

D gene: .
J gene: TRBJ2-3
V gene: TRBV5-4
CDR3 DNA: TGTGCCAGCAGCTTGGGGAGGGCCCTGGGCACAGATACGCAGTATTTT
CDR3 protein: CASSLGRALGTDTQYF

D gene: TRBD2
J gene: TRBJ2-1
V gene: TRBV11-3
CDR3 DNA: TGTGCCAGCAGCTTAGATATGAGCGGGGGGTCTCAAGACAATGAGCAGTTCTTC
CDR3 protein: CASSLDMSGGSQDNEQFF

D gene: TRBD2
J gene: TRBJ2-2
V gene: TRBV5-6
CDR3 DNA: TGTGCCAGCAGCCCGGAGGGGACTAGCCCCGGGGAGCTGTTTTTT
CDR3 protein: CASSPEGTSPGELFF

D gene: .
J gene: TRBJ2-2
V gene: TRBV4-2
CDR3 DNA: TGTGCCAGCAGCCTATCAAGAACTTCGAACACCGGGGAGCTGTTTTTT
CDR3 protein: CASSLSRTSNTGELFF

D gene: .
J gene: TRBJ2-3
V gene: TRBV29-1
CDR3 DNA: TGCAGCGTTCTGGACTACCCAGATACGCAGTATTTT
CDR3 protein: CSVLDYPDTQYF

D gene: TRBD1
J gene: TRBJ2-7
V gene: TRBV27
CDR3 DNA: TGTGCCAGCAGGGTCAGGGGACAGGGGGATTACGAGCAGTACTTC
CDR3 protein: CASRVRGQGDYEQYF

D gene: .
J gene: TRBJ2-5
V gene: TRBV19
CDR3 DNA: TGTGCCAGTAGTATTGAGGGGGGGCTAGAAGAGACCCAGTACTTC
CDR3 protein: CASSIEGGLEETQYF

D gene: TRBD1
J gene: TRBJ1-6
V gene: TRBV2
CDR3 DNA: TGTGCCAGCAAACCTGAGGGACAGTATAATTCACCCCTCCACTTT
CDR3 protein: CASKPEGQYNSPLHF

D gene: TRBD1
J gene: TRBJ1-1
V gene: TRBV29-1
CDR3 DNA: TGCAGCGTTGGGCTATTAGGACAGGGGTTTGAAGCTTTCTTT
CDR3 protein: CSVGLLGQGFEAFF

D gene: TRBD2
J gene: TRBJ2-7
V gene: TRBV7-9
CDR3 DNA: TGTGCCAGCAGCGGCGCGGGGACTAGCGGCTCCTACGAGCAGTACTTC
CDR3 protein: CASSGAGTSGSYEQYF

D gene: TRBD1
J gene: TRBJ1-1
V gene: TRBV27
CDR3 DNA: TGTGCCAGCAGTCAGGGGGCTAGATGGACTGAAGCTTTCTTT
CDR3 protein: CASSQGARWTEAFF

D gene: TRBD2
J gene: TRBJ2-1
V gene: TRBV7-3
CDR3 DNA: TGTGCCAGCAGCTTGGGGGGGGTCTACAATGAGCAGTTCTTC
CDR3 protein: CASSLGGVYNEQFF

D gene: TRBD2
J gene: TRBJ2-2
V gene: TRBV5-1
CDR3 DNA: TGCGCCAGCGGCGGACTAGCGGGGGAAAACACCGGGGAGCTGTTTTTT
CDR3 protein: CASGGLAGENTGELFF

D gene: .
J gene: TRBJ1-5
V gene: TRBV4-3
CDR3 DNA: TGCGCCAGCAGCCCCGACGGAGGTGGCAATCAGCCCCAGCATTTT
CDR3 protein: CASSPDGGGNQPQHF

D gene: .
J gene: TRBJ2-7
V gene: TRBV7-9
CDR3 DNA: TGTGCCGCCGGGACAAACGACGCCTACGAGCAGTACTTC
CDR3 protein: CAAGTNDAYEQYF

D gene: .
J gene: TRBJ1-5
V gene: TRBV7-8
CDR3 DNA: TGTGCCAGCAGCCGGTATAGCAATCAGCCCCAGCATTTT
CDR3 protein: CASSRYSNQPQHF

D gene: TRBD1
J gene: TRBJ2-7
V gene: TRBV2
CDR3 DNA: TGTGCCAGCAGTGAAGAGGGACAGGGGCTCTACGAGCAGTACTTC
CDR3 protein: CASSEEGQGLYEQYF

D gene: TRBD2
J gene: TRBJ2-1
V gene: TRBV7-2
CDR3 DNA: TGTGCCAGCAGCCCCCGGGCCGCTAGCGGGGGGGGTGAGCAGTTCTTC
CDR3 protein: CASSPRAASGGGEQFF